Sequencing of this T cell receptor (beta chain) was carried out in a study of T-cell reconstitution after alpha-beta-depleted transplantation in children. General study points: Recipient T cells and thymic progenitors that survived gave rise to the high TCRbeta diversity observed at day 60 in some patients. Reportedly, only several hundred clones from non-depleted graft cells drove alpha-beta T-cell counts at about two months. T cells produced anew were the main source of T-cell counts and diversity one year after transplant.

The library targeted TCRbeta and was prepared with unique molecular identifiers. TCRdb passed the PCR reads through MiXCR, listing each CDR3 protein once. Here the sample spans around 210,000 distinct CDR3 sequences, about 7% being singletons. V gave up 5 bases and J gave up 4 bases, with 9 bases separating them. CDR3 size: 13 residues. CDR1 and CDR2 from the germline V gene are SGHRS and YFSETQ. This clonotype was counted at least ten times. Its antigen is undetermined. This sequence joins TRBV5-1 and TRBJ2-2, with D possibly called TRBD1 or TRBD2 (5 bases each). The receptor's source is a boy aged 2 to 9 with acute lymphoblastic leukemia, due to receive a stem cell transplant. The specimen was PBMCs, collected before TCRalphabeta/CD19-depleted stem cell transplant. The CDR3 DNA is TGCGCCAGCAGGTTGAGGGGCACCGGGGAGCTGTTTTTT. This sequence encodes CASRLRGTGELFF.